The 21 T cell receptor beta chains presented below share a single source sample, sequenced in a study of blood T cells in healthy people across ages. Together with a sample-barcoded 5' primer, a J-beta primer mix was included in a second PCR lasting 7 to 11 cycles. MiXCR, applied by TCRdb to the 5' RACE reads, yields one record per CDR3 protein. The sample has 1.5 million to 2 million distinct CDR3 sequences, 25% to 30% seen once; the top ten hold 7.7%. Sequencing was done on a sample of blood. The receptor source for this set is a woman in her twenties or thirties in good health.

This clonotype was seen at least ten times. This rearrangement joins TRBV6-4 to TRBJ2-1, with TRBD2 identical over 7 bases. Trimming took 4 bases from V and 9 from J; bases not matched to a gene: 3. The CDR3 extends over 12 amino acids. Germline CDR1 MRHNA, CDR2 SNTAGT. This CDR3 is CASSGGRGEQFF. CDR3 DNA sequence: TGTGCCAGCAGTGGAGGGAGGGGTGAGCAGTTCTTC.

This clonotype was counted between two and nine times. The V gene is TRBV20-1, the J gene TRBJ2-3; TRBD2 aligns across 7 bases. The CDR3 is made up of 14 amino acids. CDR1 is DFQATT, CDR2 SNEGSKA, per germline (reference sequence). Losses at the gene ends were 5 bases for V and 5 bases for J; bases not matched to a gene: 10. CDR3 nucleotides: TGCAGTGCTGGAGGACTAACGGGAGGAGATACGCAGTATTTT. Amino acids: CSAGGLTGGDTQYF.

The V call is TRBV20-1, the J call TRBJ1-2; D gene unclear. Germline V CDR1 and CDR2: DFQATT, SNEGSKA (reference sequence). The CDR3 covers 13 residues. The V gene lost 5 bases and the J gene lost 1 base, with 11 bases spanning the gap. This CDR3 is CSAPDTINYGYTF. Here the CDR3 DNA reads TGCAGTGCTCCCGACACCATTAACTATGGCTACACCTTC.

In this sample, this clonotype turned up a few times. DNA of the CDR3: TGTGCCACTGGCCTCATAGCAGGGTACCTGAACACTGAAGCTTTCTTT. Encoded protein: CATGLIAGYLNTEAFF. The rearrangement links TRBV12-3 or TRBV12-4 to TRBJ1-1, with a possible D match to TRBD1 (5 bases). CDR3 length equals 16 residues. V lost 10 bases and J lost 0, with 21 bases in between.

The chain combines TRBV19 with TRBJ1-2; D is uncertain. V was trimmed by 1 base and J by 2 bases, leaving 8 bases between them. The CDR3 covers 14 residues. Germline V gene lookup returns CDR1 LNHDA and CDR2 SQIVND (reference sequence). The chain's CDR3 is CASSIGRLNYGYTF. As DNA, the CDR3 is TGTGCCAGTAGTATAGGTCGGCTCAACTATGGCTACACCTTC.

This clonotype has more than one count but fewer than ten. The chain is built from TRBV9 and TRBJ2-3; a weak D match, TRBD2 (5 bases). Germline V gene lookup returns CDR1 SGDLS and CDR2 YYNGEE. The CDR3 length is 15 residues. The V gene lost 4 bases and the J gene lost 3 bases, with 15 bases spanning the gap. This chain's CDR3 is CASSPPGYRTDTQYF. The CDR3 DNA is TGTGCCAGCAGCCCCCCGGGGTACAGAACAGATACGCAGTATTTT.

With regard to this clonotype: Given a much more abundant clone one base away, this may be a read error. CDR3 DNA sequence: TGTGCCAGCAGGTATGGGACAGGTGTCTATGGCTACACCTTC. Translated, it gives CASRYGTGVYGYTF. The chain couples TRBV6-6 to TRBJ1-2; 8 nucleotides align to TRBD1. The J segment lost 4 bases and the V segment lost 6 bases, leaving 7 bases of the junction unmatched. CDR1 is MNHNY, CDR2 SVGAGI, per germline (reference sequence). The CDR3 spans 14 residues.

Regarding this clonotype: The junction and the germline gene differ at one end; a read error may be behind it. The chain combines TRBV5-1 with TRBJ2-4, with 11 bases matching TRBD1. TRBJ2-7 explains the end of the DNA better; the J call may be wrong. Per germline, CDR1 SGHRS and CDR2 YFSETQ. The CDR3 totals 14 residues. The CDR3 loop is CVSRPDRGRDEQYF. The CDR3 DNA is TGCGTCAGCAGGCCGGACAGGGGGCGCGACGAGCAGTACTTC.

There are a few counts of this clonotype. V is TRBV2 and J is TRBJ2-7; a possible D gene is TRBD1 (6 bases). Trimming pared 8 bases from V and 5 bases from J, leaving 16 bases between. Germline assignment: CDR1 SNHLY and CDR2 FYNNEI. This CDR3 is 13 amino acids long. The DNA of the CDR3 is TGTGCCAGCGCCCGGCGACAGGACGACGAGCAGTACTTC. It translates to CASARRQDDEQYF.

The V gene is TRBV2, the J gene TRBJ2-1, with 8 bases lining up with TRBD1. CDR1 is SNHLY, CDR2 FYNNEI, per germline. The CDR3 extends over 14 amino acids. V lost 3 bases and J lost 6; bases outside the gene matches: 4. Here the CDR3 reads CASSETGVGNEQFF. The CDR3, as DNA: TGTGCCAGCAGTGAGACAGGGGTTGGCAATGAGCAGTTCTTC.

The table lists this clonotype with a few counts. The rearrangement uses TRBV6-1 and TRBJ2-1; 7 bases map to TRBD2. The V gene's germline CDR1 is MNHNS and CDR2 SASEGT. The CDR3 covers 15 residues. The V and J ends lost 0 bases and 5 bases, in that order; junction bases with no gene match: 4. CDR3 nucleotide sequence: TGTGCCAGCAGTGAAGCAGGGAGGGGCCACAATGAGCAGTTCTTC. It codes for CASSEAGRGHNEQFF.

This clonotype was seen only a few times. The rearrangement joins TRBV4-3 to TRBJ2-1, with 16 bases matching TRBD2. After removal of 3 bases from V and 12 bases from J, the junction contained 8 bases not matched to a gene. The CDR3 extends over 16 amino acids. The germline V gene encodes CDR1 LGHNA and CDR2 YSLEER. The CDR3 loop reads CASSQIGTSGRALQFF. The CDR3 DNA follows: TGCGCCAGCAGCCAGATCGGGACTAGCGGGAGGGCCTTGCAGTTCTTC.

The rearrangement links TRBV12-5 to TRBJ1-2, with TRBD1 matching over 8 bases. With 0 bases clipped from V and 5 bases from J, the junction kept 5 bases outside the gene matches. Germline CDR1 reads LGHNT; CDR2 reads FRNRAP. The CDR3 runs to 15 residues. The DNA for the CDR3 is TGTGCTAGTGGTTTGGTTGGGGGACAGGCATATGGCTACACCTTC. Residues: CASGLVGGQAYGYTF.

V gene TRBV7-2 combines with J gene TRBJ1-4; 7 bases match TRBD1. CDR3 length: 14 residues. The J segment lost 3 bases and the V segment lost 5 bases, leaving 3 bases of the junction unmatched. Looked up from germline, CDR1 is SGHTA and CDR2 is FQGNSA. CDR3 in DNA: TGTGCCAGCAGCATGACAGGGTCTAATGAAAAACTGTTTTTT. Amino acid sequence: CASSMTGSNEKLFF.

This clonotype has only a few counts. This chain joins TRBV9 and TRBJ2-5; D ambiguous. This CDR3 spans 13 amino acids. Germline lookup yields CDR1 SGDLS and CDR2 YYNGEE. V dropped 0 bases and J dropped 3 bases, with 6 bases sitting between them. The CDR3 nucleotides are TGTGCCAGCAGCGTAGGAGAAGAAGAGACCCAGTACTTC. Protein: CASSVGEEETQYF.

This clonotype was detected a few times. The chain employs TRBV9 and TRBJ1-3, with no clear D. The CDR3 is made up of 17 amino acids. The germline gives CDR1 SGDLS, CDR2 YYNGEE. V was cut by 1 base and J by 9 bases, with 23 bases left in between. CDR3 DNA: TGTGCCAGCAGCGTAAACGTTGGAGTCAAACCCGGCGGCACCATATATTTT. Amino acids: CASSVNVGVKPGGTIYF.

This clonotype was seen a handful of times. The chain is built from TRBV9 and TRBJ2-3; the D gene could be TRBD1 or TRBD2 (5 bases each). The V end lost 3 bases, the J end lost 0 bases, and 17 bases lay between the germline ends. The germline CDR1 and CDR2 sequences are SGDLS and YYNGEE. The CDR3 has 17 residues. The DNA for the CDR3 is TGTGCCAGCAGCGCCCCATGGGGGACCTCTAGCACAGATACGCAGTATTTT. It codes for CASSAPWGTSSTDTQYF.

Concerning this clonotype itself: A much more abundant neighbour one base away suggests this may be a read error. CDR3 protein: CASSLAAGGVSSYEQYF. In nucleotides, the CDR3 is TGTGCCAGCAGCTTAGCGGCCGGCGGGGTGAGCTCCTACGAGCAGTACTTC. The chain combines TRBV7-2 with TRBJ2-7; TRBD2 is a possible D gene (6 bases). The CDR3 covers 17 residues. V lost 0 bases to trimming and J lost 0 bases, with 15 bases between them. Germline CDR1 is SGHTA and CDR2 is FQGNSA. Variable domain in full (rest from reference TRBV7-2 and TRBJ2-7): GAGVSQSPSNKVTEKGKDVELRCDPISGHTALYWYRQSLGQGLEFLIYFQGNSAPDKSGLPSDRFSAERTGGSVSTLTIQRTQQEDSAVYLCASSLAAGGVSSYEQYFGPGTRLTVT.

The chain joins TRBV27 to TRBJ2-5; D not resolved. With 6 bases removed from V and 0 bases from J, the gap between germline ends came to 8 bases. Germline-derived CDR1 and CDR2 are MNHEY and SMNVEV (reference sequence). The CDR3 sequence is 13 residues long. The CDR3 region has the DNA TGTGCCAGCAGGGCCCATAACCAAGAGACCCAGTACTTC. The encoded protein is CASRAHNQETQYF.

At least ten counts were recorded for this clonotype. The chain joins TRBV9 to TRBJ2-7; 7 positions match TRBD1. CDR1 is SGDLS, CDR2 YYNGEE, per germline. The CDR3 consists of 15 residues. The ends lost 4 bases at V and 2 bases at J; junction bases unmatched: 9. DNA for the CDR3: TGTGCCAGCAGCTCCCGACAGGGTAACACCTACGAGCAGTACTTC. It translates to CASSSRQGNTYEQYF. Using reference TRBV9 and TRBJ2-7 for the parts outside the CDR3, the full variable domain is DSGVTQTPKHLITATGQRVTLRCSPRSGDLSVYWYQQSLDQGLQFLIQYYNGEERAKGNILERFSAQQFPDLHSELNLSSLELGDSALYFCASSSRQGNTYEQYFGPGTRLTVT.

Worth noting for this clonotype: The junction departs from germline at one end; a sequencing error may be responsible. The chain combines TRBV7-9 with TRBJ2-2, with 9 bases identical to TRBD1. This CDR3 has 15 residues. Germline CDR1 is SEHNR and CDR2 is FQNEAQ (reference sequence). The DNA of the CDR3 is TGTGCCAGCAGTTTCAGGGACAGGGCAACCGGGGAGCCGTTTTTT. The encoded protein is CASSFRDRATGEPFF.